This T cell receptor beta chain was profiled in a study of blood T cell repertoires in COVID-19. Study summary: Sites in the United States, Italy and Spain provided acute and convalescent COVID-19 samples. The analysed material was cDNA or gDNA that came from T cells, B-cell-depleted T cells, or PBMCs.

The V gene's germline CDR1 is MNHEY and CDR2 SVGAGI. V lost 10 bases, J lost 3 bases, and 13 bases lay in between. This CDR3 spans 12 amino acids. Study processing details: Reference gene primer amplification in the assay estimated nucleated cell counts. Sequencing was performed with immunoSEQ multiplex PCR; in TCRdb, only in-frame clones are kept and a portion is missing. That table gives V, J and clone size, and the DNA gave D and trimming. The sample lists about 41,000 clones; more than 70% were seen once. The TCR sequence derives from a woman of 80 years or more with active or convalescent COVID-19. What was sequenced was peripheral blood. The rearrangement uses TRBV6-5 and TRBJ2-7; a possible D gene is TRBD1 (5 bases). The DNA for the CDR3 is TGTGCCATCCAGGGCGCCTTCTACGAGCAGTACTTC. Translation gives CAIQGAFYEQYF.